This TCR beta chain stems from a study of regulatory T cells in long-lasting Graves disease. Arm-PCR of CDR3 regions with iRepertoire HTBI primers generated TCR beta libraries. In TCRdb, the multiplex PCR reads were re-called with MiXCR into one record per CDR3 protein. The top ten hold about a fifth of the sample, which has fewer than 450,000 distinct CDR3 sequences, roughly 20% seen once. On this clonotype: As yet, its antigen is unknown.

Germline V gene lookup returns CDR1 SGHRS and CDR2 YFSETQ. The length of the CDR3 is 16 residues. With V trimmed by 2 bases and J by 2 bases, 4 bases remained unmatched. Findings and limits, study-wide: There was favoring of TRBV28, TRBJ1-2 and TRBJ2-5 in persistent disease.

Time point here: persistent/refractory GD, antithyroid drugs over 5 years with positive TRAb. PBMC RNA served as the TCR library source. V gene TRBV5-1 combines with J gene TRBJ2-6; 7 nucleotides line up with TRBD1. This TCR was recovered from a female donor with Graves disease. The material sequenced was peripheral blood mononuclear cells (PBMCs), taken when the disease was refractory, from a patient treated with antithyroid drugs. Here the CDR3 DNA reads TGCGCCAGCAGCTTATTTCAGGGGGCTGGGGCCAACGTCCTGACTTTC. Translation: CASSLFQGAGANVLTF.